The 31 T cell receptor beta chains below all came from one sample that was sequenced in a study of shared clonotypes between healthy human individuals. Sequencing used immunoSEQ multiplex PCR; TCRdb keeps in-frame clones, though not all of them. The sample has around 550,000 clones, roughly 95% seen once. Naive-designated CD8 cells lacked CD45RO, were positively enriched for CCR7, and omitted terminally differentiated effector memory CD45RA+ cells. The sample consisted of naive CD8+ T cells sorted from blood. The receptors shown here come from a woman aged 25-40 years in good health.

CDR3 sequence (DNA): TGTGCCAGCAGCTTTGTAGGGACTGAAGCTTTCTTT. This gives the protein CASSFVGTEAFF. The chain recombines TRBV7-5 with TRBJ1-1. TRBV7-5 is a listed pseudogene. The CDR3 length is 12 residues.

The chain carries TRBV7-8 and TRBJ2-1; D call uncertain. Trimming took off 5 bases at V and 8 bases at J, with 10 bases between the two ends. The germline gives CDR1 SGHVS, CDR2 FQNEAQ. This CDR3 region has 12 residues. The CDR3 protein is CASSPRRDEQFF. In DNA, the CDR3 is TGTGCCAGCAGCCCCCGGCGTGATGAGCAGTTCTTC.

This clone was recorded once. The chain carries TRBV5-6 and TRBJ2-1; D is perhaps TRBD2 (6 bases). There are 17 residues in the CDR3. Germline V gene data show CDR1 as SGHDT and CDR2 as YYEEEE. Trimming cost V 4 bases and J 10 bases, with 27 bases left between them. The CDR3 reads CASSPYAGRGSFDEQFF. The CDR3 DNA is TGTGCCAGCAGCCCATACGCCGGGAGAGGGAGTTTTGACGAGCAGTTCTTC.

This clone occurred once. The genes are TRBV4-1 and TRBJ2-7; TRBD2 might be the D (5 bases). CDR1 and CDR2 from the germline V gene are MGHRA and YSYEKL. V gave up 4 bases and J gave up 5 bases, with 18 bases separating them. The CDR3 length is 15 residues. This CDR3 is CASSPRALRINEQYF. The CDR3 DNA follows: TGCGCCAGCAGCCCGCGGGCACTCAGGATAAACGAGCAGTACTTC.

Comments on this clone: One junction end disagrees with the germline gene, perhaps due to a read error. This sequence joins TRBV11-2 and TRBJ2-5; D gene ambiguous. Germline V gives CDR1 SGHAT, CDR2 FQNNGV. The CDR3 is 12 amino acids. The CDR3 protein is CASSQFQEAQYF. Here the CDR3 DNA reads TGTGCCAGCAGCCAATTTCAAGAGGCCCAGTACTTC.

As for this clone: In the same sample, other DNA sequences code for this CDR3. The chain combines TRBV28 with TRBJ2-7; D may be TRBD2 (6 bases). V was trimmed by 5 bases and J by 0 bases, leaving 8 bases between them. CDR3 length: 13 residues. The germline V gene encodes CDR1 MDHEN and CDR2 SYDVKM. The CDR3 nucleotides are TGTGCCAGCAGTCCGGGACTCTCCTACGAGCAGTACTTC. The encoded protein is CASSPGLSYEQYF.

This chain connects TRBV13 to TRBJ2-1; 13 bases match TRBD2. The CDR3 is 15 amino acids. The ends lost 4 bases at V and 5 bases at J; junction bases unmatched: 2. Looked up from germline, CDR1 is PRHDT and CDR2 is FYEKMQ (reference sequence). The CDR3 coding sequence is TGTGCCAGCAGCTCCGGGACTAGCGGGAACAATGAGCAGTTCTTC. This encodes CASSSGTSGNNEQFF.

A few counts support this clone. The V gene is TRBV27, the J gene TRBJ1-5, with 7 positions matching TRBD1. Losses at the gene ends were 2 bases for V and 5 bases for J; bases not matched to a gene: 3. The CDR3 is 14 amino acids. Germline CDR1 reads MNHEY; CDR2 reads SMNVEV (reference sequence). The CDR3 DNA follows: TGTGCCAGCAGTTTAGGGACAGCCCATCAGCCCCAGCATTTT. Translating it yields CASSLGTAHQPQHF.

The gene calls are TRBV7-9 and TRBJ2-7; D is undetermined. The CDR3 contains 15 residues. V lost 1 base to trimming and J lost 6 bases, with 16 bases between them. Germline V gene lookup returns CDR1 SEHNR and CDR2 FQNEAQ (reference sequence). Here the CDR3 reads CASSLGAVASTEQYF. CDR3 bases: TGTGCCAGCAGCTTAGGGGCGGTAGCTAGTACCGAGCAGTACTTC.

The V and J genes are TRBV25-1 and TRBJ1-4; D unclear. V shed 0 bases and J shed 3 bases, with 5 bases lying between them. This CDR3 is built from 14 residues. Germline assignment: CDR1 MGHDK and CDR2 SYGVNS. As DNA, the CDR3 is TGTGCCAGCAGTGAATACAGGCCTAATGAAAAACTGTTTTTT. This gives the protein CASSEYRPNEKLFF.

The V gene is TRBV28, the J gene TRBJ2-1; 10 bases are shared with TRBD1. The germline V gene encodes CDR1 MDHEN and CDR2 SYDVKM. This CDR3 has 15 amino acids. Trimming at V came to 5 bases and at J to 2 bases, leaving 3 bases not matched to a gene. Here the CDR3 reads CASSETGGTYNEQFF. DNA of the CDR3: TGTGCCAGCAGTGAGACAGGGGGCACCTACAATGAGCAGTTCTTC.

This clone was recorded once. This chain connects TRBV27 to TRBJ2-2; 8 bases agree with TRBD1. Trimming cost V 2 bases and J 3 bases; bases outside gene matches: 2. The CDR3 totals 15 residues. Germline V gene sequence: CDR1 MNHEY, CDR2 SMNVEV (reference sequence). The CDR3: CASSLTGGDTGELFF. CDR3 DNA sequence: TGTGCCAGCAGTTTAACAGGGGGAGACACCGGGGAGCTGTTTTTT.

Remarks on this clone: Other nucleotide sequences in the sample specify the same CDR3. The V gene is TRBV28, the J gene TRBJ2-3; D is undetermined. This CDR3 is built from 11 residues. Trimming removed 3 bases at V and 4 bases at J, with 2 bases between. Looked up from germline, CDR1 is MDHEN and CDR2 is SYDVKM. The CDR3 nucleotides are TGTGCCAGCAGTTTCGCAGATACGCAGTATTTT. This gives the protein CASSFADTQYF. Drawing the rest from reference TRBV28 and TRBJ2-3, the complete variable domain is DVKVTQSSRYLVKRTGEKVFLECVQDMDHENMFWYRQDPGLGLRLIYFSYDVKMKEKGDIPEGYSVSREKKERFSLILESASTNQTSMYLCASSFADTQYFGPGTRLTVL.

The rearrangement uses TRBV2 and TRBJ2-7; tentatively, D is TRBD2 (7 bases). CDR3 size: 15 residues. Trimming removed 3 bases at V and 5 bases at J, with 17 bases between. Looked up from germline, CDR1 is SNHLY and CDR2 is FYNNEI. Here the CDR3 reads CASSDWGEGVDEQYF. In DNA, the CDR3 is TGTGCCAGCAGTGATTGGGGGGAGGGGGTTGACGAGCAGTACTTC.

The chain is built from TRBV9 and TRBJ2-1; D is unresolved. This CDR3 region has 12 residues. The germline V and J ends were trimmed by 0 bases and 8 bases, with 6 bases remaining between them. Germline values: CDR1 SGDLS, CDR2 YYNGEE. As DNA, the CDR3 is TGTGCCAGCAGCGTAGGGGGTTATGAGCAGTTCTTC. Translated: CASSVGGYEQFF. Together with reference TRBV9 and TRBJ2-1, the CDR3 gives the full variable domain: DSGVTQTPKHLITATGQRVTLRCSPRSGDLSVYWYQQSLDQGLQFLIQYYNGEERAKGNILERFSAQQFPDLHSELNLSSLELGDSALYFCASSVGGYEQFFGPGTRLTVL.

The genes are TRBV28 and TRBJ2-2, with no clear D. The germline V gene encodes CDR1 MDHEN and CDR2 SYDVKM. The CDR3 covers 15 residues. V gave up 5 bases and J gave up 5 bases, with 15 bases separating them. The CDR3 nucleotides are TGTGCCAGCAGTCTCGTAGGAAGTGGGACCGGGGAGCTGTTTTTT. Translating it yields CASSLVGSGTGELFF.

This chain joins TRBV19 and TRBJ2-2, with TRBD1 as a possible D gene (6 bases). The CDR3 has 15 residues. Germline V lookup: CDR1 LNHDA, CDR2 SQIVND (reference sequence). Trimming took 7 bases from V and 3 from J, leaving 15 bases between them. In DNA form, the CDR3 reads TGTGCCAGTATGGTCGAAGGGGGTGACACCGGGGAGCTGTTTTTT. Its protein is CASMVEGGDTGELFF.

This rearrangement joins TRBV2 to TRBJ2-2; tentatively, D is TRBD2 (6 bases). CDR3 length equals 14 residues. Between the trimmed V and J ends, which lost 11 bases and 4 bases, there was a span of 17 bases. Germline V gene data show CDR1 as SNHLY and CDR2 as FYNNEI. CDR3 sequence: CADRPVGGTGELFF. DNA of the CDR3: TGTGCCGATCGACCGGTCGGGGGCACCGGGGAGCTGTTTTTT.

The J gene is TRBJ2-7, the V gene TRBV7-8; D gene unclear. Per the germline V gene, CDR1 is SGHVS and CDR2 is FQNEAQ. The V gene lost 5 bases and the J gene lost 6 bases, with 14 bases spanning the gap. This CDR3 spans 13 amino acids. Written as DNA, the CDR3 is TGTGCCAGCAGCCCGCCTGCAGTGGCCGAGCAGTACTTC. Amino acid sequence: CASSPPAVAEQYF. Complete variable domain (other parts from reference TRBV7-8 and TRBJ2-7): GAGVSQSPRYKVAKRGQDVALRCDPISGHVSLFWYQQALGQGPEFLTYFQNEAQLDKSGLPSDRFFAERPEGSVSTLKIQRTQQEDSAVYLCASSPPAVAEQYFGPGTRLTVT.

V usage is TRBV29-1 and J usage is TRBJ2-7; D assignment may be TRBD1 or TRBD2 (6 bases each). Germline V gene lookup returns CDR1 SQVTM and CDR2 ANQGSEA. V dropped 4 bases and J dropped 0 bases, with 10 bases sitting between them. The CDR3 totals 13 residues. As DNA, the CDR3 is TGCAGCGTTGCGGGGGCTAACTCCTACGAGCAGTACTTC. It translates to CSVAGANSYEQYF.

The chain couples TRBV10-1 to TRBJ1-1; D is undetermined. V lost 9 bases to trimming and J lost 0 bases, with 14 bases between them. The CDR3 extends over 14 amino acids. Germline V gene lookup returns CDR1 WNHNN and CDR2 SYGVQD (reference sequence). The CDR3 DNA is TGCGCCAGAAACGCCAACGGGGTGAACACTGAAGCTTTCTTT. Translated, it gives CARNANGVNTEAFF.

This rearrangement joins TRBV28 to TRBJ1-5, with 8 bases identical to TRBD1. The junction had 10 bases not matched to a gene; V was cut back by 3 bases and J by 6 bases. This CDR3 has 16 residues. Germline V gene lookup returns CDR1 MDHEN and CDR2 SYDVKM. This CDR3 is CASSFTQGAGIQPQHF. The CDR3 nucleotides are TGTGCCAGCAGTTTTACCCAGGGGGCTGGGATTCAGCCCCAGCATTTT.

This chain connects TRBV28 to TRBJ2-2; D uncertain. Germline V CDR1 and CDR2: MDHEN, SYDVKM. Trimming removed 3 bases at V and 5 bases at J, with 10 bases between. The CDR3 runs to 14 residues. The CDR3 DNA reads TGTGCCAGCAGTTTCCGACTTGAGACCGGGGAGCTGTTTTTT. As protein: CASSFRLETGELFF.

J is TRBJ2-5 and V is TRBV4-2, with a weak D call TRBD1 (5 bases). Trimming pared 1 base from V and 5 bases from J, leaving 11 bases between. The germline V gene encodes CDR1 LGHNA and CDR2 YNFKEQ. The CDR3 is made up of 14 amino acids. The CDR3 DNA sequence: TGTGCCAGCAGCCAAGCAGGGTCAGACGAGACCCAGTACTTC. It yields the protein CASSQAGSDETQYF.

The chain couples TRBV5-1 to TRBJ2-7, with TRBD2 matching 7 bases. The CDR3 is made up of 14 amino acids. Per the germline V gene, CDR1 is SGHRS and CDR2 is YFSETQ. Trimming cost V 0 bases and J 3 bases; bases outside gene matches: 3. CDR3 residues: CASSLGGTNYEQYF. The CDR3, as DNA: TGCGCCAGCAGCTTGGGGGGGACTAACTACGAGCAGTACTTC.

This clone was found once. As DNA, the CDR3 is TGCGCCAGCAGCCAATGGTCCCGGGACAGGGACTATGGCTACACCTTC. Translation: CASSQWSRDRDYGYTF. This sequence joins TRBV4-1 and TRBJ1-2; 9 bases are a match to TRBD1. Germline loops: CDR1 MGHRA, CDR2 YSYEKL. This CDR3 region has 16 residues. The J segment lost 3 bases and the V segment lost 2 bases, leaving 7 bases of the junction unmatched.

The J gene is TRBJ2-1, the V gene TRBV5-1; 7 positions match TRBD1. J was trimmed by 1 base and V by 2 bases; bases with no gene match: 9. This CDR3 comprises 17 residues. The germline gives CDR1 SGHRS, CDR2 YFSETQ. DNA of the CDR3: TGCGCCAGCAGCTTTGTCGCGGCAGGGGGTTCCTACAATGAGCAGTTCTTC. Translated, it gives CASSFVAAGGSYNEQFF.

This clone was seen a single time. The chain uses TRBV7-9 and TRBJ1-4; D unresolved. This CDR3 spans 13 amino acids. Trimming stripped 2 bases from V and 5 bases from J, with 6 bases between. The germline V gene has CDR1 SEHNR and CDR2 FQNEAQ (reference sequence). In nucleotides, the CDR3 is TGTGCCAGCAGCTTATCTGAGAATGAAAAACTGTTTTTT. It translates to CASSLSENEKLFF. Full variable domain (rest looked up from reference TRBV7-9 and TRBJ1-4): DTGVSQNPRHKITKRGQNVTFRCDPISEHNRLYWYRQTLGQGPEFLTYFQNEAQLEKSRLLSDRFSAERPKGSFSTLEIQRTEQGDSAMYLCASSLSENEKLFFGSGTQLSVL.

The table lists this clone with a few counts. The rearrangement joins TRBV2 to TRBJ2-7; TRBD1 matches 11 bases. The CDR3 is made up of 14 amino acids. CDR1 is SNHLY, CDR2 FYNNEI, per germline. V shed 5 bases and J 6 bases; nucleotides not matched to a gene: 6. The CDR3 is CASSIPGQGGEQYF. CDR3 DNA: TGTGCCAGCAGTATTCCGGGACAGGGGGGCGAGCAGTACTTC.

The CDR3: CASSIQDMTYEQYF. The CDR3, as DNA: TGTGCCAGTAGTATCCAGGACATGACCTACGAGCAGTACTTC. J is TRBJ2-7 and V is TRBV19, with TRBD1 as a possible D gene (5 bases). CDR3 length: 14 amino acids. Between the trimmed V and J ends, which lost 3 bases and 2 bases, there was a span of 11 bases. Looked up from germline, CDR1 is LNHDA and CDR2 is SQIVND (reference sequence). The variable domain in full, with the rest retrieved from reference TRBV19 and TRBJ2-7, is DGGITQSPKYLFRKEGQNVTLSCEQNLNHDAMYWYRQDPGQGLRLIYYSQIVNDFQKGDIAEGYSVSREKKESFPLTVTSAQKNPTAFYLCASSIQDMTYEQYFGPGTRLTVT.

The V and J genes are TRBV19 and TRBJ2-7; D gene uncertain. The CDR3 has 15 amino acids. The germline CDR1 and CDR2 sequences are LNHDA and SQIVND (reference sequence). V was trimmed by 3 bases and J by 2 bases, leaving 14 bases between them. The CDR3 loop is CASSMSAGPTYEQYF. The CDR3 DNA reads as TGTGCCAGTAGTATGAGCGCAGGTCCTACCTACGAGCAGTACTTC. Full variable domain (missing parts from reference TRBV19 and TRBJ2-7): DGGITQSPKYLFRKEGQNVTLSCEQNLNHDAMYWYRQDPGQGLRLIYYSQIVNDFQKGDIAEGYSVSREKKESFPLTVTSAQKNPTAFYLCASSMSAGPTYEQYFGPGTRLTVT.